The 11 T cell receptor beta chains listed next were all sequenced from one sample in a study of T cell responses to AZD1222 COVID-19 vaccine. Sequencing was performed with immunoSEQ multiplex PCR; in TCRdb, only in-frame clones are kept and a portion is missing. In the table there are around 81,000 clones, roughly 82% of which are singletons. The starting material was peripheral blood, obtained on day 0 of AZD1222 vaccination. The receptors stem from an adult in good health.

The genes are TRBV7-2 and TRBJ1-6; 7 bases map to TRBD1. Trimming cost V 4 bases and J 10 bases; bases outside gene matches: 7. The CDR3 is 14 amino acids. Germline loops: CDR1 SGHTA, CDR2 FQGNSA. The CDR3 here is CASSSRQGPSPLHF. CDR3 DNA sequence: TGTGCCAGCAGCTCGCGACAGGGACCCTCACCCCTCCACTTT. The full variable domain, completed using reference TRBV7-2 and TRBJ1-6, is GAGVSQSPSNKVTEKGKDVELRCDPISGHTALYWYRQSLGQGLEFLIYFQGNSAPDKSGLPSDRFSAERTGGSVSTLTIQRTQQEDSAVYLCASSSRQGPSPLHFGNGTRLTVT.

The V and J genes are TRBV12-3 or TRBV12-4 and TRBJ1-5; tentatively, D is TRBD1 (5 bases). Trimming removed 2 bases from V and 7 bases from J, with 9 bases in between. This CDR3 spans 13 amino acids. DNA of the CDR3: TGTGCCAGCAGTTTATCTGGGGGACAGCCCCAGCATTTT. Its translation: CASSLSGGQPQHF.

The genes are TRBV10-2 and TRBJ2-3, with 15 bases matching TRBD2. This CDR3 is 16 amino acids long. V dropped 2 bases and J dropped 4; count of bases not matched to a gene: 1. Germline V gives CDR1 WSHSY, CDR2 SAAADI. CDR3 protein: CASSEGLAGGADTQYF. Written as DNA, the CDR3 is TGCGCCAGCAGTGAGGGACTAGCGGGAGGGGCAGATACGCAGTATTTT.

The rearrangement joins TRBV19 to TRBJ2-1; 9 bases map to TRBD2. J lost 1 base, V lost 3 bases, and 16 bases had no gene match. The CDR3 extends over 20 amino acids. Germline V CDR1 and CDR2: LNHDA, SQIVND (reference sequence). The CDR3 loop is CASSMSSAGGHVRSYNEQFF. CDR3 nucleotide sequence: TGTGCCAGTAGTATGAGTAGCGCGGGGGGGCATGTTAGGTCCTACAATGAGCAGTTCTTC.

V and J are TRBV7-9 and TRBJ2-7; tentatively, D is TRBD2 (5 bases). The germline gives CDR1 SEHNR, CDR2 FQNEAQ (reference sequence). The CDR3 has 12 amino acids. With 4 bases removed from V and 4 bases from J, the gap between germline ends came to 8 bases. The CDR3 region is CASSYGMYEQYF. For the CDR3, the DNA is TGTGCCAGCAGCTACGGGATGTACGAGCAGTACTTC.

The V and J genes are TRBV3-1 (or the pseudogene TRBV3-2) and TRBJ2-7; D ambiguous. The CDR3 covers 12 residues. The V gene lost 1 base and the J gene lost 6 bases, with 7 bases spanning the gap. Germline CDR1 and CDR2: LGHDT and YNNKEL (reference sequence). The CDR3 here is CASSQVTTEQYF. The CDR3 region has the DNA TGTGCCAGCAGCCAAGTGACAACCGAGCAGTACTTC.

V is TRBV10-3 and J is TRBJ2-2, with D maybe TRBD2 (6 bases). In germline, CDR1 is ENHRY, CDR2 SYGVKD. CDR3 length equals 15 residues. With 1 base removed from V and 4 bases from J, the gap between germline ends came to 10 bases. The CDR3 nucleotides read TGTGCCATCAGTGAGTATCCAGCGGGCACCGGGGAGCTGTTTTTT. This sequence encodes CAISEYPAGTGELFF.

The CDR3: CASSKAGGTGEQYF. Written as DNA, the CDR3 is TGTGCCAGCAGCAAGGCGGGGGGCACGGGAGAGCAGTACTTC. The chain links TRBV9 to TRBJ2-7, with 8 nucleotides matching TRBD2. CDR3 size: 14 residues. Germline assignment: CDR1 SGDLS and CDR2 YYNGEE. V was pared by 4 bases and J by 7 bases, with 10 bases of the junction left unmatched.

V is TRBV6-2 or TRBV6-3 and J is TRBJ1-5, with 9 bases aligning to TRBD1. The V and J ends lost 2 bases and 7 bases, in that order; junction bases with no gene match: 3. The CDR3 runs to 14 residues. Germline-derived CDR1 and CDR2 are MNHEY and SVGEGT. Here the CDR3 reads CASSYDRGGQPQHF. In nucleotides, the CDR3 is TGTGCCAGCAGTTACGACAGGGGGGGACAGCCCCAGCATTTT.

This clone is medium-sized within its sample. The chain is built from TRBV7-9 and TRBJ1-1, with unresolved D. This CDR3 has 13 amino acids. The V end lost 4 bases, the J end lost 7 bases, and 13 bases lay between the germline ends. Germline V CDR1 and CDR2: SEHNR, FQNEAQ (reference sequence). This CDR3 reads CASSSKGPVEAFF. The CDR3 region has the DNA TGTGCCAGCAGCTCGAAAGGGCCGGTTGAAGCTTTCTTT. Full variable domain (outside the CDR3, taken from reference TRBV7-9 and TRBJ1-1): DTGVSQNPRHKITKRGQNVTFRCDPISEHNRLYWYRQTLGQGPEFLTYFQNEAQLEKSRLLSDRFSAERPKGSFSTLEIQRTEQGDSAMYLCASSSKGPVEAFFGQGTRLTVV.

The V and J genes are TRBV13 and TRBJ1-2; 9 bases fit TRBD1. V shed 0 bases, J shed 4 bases, and the junction held 9 bases outside the gene matches. CDR3 length equals 17 residues. The V gene's germline CDR1 is PRHDT and CDR2 FYEKMQ (reference sequence). The CDR3 region has the DNA TGTGCCAGCAGCTTAGGCCGGGGGACAGGGCCGGGCTATGGCTACACCTTC. Its protein product is CASSLGRGTGPGYGYTF. The entire variable domain, with the rest obtained from reference TRBV13 and TRBJ1-2, is as follows: AAGVIQSPRHLIKEKRETATLKCYPIPRHDTVYWYQQGPGQDPQFLISFYEKMQSDKGSIPDRFSAQQFSDYHSELNMSSLELGDSALYFCASSLGRGTGPGYGYTFGSGTRLTVV.